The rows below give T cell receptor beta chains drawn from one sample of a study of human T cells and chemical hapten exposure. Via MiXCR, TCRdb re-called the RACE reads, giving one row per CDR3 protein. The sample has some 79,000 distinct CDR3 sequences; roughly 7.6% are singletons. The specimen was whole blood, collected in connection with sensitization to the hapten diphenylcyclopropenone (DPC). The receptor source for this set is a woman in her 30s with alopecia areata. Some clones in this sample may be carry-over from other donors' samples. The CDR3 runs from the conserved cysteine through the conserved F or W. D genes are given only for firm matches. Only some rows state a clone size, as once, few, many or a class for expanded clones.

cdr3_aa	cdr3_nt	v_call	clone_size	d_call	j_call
CSATRSENSPLNF	TGCAGTGCTACAAGGAGTGAGAATTCACCCCTCAACTTT	TRBV20-1	.	.	TRBJ1-6
CASSAPRDQTEAFF	TGTGCCAGCAGCGCCCCCAGGGACCAAACCGAAGCTTTCTTT	TRBV25-1	.	.	TRBJ1-1
CSASTWGTEAFF	TGCAGTGCTTCGACTTGGGGCACTGAAGCTTTCTTT	TRBV20-1	many	.	TRBJ1-1
CASSLAGGPLSTDTQYF	TGTGCCAGCAGCTTAGCGGGGGGGCCTCTAAGCACAGATACGCAGTATTTT	TRBV6-5	many	TRBD2	TRBJ2-3
CASSYSFTRDTQYF	TGTGCCAGCAGTTACTCGTTTACGAGGGATACGCAGTATTTT	TRBV6-5	many	.	TRBJ2-3
CASSPSRYNEQFF	TGTGCCAGCAGCCCCTCTCGCTACAATGAGCAGTTCTTC	TRBV6-5	many	.	TRBJ2-1
CASSFSGANVLTF	TGTGCCAGCAGCTTCTCTGGGGCCAACGTCCTGACTTTC	TRBV7-2	many	.	TRBJ2-6
CASSPRGGTDTQYF	TGTGCCAGCTCACCACGGGGAGGGACAGATACGCAGTATTTT	TRBV18	many	TRBD2	TRBJ2-3
CASSQAHFRGMNTEAFF	TGTGCCAGCAGCCAAGCCCATTTTCGGGGTATGAACACTGAAGCTTTCTTT	TRBV14	once	.	TRBJ1-1
CASSLGGWQPNTGELFF	TGTGCCAGCAGCTTAGGGGGGTGGCAACCGAACACCGGGGAGCTGTTTTTT	TRBV11-3	many	.	TRBJ2-2
CASRPGQGVVGYTF	TGTGCCAGCAGACCGGGACAGGGGGTAGTGGGCTACACCTTC	TRBV6-6	many	TRBD1	TRBJ1-2
CAWSDGSKETQYF	TGTGCCTGGAGTGATGGCAGTAAAGAGACCCAGTACTTC	TRBV30	few	.	TRBJ2-5
CASSRQGRGNYGYTF	TGTGCCAGCAGTCGACAGGGCCGGGGGAACTATGGCTACACCTTC	TRBV2	many	TRBD1	TRBJ1-2
CASSPKAFF	TGTGCCAGCAGTCCGAAAGCTTTCTTT	TRBV25-1	many	.	TRBJ1-1
CASSKHDYEQYF	TGTGCCAGCAGCAAACATGACTACGAGCAGTACTTC	TRBV12-3/TRBV12-4	few	.	TRBJ2-7
CASSLGQKNYEQYF	TGTGCCAGCAGTTTAGGTCAGAAAAACTACGAGCAGTACTTC	TRBV12-3/TRBV12-4	many	.	TRBJ2-7
CASSPGQKNTGELFF	TGTGCCAGTAGTCCGGGACAGAAGAACACCGGGGAGCTGTTTTTT	TRBV19	.	TRBD1	TRBJ2-2